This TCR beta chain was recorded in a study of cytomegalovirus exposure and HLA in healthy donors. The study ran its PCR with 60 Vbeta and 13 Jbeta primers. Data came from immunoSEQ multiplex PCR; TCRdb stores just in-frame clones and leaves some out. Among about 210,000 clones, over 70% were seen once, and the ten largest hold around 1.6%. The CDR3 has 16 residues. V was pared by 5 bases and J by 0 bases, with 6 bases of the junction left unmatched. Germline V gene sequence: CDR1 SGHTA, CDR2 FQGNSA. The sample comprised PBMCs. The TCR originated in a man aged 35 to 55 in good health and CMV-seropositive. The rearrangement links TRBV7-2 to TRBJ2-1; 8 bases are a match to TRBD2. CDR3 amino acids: CASSTRSGTSYNEQFF. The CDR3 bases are TGTGCCAGCAGCACCCGTAGCGGGACCTCCTACAATGAGCAGTTCTTC.